This T cell receptor beta chain was profiled in a study of PD-L1 blockade in urothelial cancer. Study context: The researchers analyzed blood 3 weeks (second dose) and 6 weeks after treatment start.

Germline values: CDR1 SGHVS, CDR2 FQNEAQ. After removal of 6 bases from V and 13 bases from J, the junction contained 2 bases not matched to a gene. CDR3 length equals 10 residues. Indicated time point: pretreatment peripheral blood. The authors spiked synthetic TCR analog templates into each PCR. Using immunoSEQ multiplex PCR, the repertoire was profiled, and TCRdb retains in-frame clones only, with some absent. The table records 70,000 to 100,000 clones, around 83% of them present only once. This TCR was recovered from a man aged 55-75 years with urothelial cancer. The sample was PBMCs, taken around atezolizumab (anti-PD-L1) treatment. The chain joins TRBV7-8 to TRBJ1-1, with 10 bases that match TRBD1. In DNA form, the CDR3 reads TGTGCCAGCAGGGGACAGGGGATTTTCTTT. This encodes CASRGQGIFF. The complete variable domain, with remaining parts taken from reference TRBV7-8 and TRBJ1-1, reads GAGVSQSPRYKVAKRGQDVALRCDPISGHVSLFWYQQALGQGPEFLTYFQNEAQLDKSGLPSDRFFAERPEGSVSTLKIQRTQQEDSAVYLCASRGQGIFFGQGTRLTVV.